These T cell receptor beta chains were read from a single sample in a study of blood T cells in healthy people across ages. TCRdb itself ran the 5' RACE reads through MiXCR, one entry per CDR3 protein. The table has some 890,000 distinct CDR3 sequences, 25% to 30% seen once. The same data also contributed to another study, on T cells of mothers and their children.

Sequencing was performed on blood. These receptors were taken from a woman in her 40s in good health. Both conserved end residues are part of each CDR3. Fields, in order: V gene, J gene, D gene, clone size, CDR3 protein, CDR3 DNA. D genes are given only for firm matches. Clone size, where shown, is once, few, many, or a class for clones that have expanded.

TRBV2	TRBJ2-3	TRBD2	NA	CASREFGLAGSTDTQYF	TGTGCCAGCAGAGAATTCGGACTAGCGGGGAGCACAGATACGCAGTATTTT
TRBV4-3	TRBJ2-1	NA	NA	CASSQGRTANKQFF	TGCGCCAGCAGCCAAGGTCGGACGGCGAATAAGCAGTTCTTC
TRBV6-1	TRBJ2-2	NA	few	CAGQKNTGELFF	TGTGCTGGGCAGAAGAACACCGGGGAGCTGTTTTTT
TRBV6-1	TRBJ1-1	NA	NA	CASSVHIMNTEAFF	TGTGCCAGCAGTGTTCACATCATGAACACTGAAGCTTTCTTT
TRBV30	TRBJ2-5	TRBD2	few	CAWSVSGLASTQYF	TGTGCCTGGAGTGTATCGGGACTAGCTTCGACCCAGTACTTC
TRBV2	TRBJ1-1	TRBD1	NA	CASIEQGASGTEAFF	TGTGCCAGCATCGAGCAGGGGGCTTCGGGAACTGAAGCTTTCTTT
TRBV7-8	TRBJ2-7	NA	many	CASSGRDREQYF	TGTGCCAGCAGCGGACGGGACCGCGAGCAGTACTTC
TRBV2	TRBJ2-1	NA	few	CASSVRGAGYNEQFF	TGTGCCAGCAGTGTACGGGGGGCTGGGTACAATGAGCAGTTCTTC
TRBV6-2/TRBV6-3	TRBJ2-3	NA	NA	CASSRITGIKQYF	TGTGCCAGCAGTCGGATTACAGGGATCAAGCAGTATTTT
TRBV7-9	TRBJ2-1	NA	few	CASSRDRLIYNEQFF	TGTGCCAGCAGCCGAGACAGGCTTATCTACAATGAGCAGTTCTTC
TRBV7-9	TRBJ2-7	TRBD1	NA	CASSLGDRVSYEQYF	TGTGCCAGCAGCTTAGGGGACAGGGTATCCTACGAGCAGTACTTC
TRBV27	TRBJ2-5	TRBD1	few	CASRGDRAYQETQYF	TGTGCCAGCAGGGGGGACAGGGCCTACCAAGAGACCCAGTACTTC
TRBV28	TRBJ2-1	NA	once	CASSWTVGEQLF	TGTGCCAGCAGTTGGACAGTGGGGGAGCAGCTCTTC
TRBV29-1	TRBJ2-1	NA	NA	CSVESGGGEQFF	TGCAGCGTTGAATCTGGGGGGGGCGAGCAGTTCTTC
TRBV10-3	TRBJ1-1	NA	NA	CAIRVTESLEAFF	TGTGCCATCAGGGTGACGGAGTCACTTGAAGCTTTCTTT
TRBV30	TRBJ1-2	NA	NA	CALPAKGANGYTF	TGTGCCCTCCCTGCAAAAGGGGCAAATGGCTACACCTTC
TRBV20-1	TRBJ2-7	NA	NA	CSALLGQGGSYEQYF	TGCAGTGCTCTCCTCGGGCAGGGGGGGTCCTACGAGCAGTACTTC
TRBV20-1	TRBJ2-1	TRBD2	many	CSALTSGGYNEQFF	TGCAGTGCCCTGACTAGCGGGGGCTACAATGAGCAGTTCTTC
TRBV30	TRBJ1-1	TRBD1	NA	CAWRGQRNTEAFF	TGTGCCTGGAGGGGACAGAGGAACACTGAAGCTTTCTTT
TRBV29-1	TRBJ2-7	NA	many	CSVALMGVYEQYF	TGCAGCGTCGCCCTTATGGGGGTCTACGAGCAGTACTTC
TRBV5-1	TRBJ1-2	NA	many	CASSLDVGAGYGYTF	TGCGCCAGCAGCTTGGATGTTGGGGCCGGCTATGGCTACACCTTC
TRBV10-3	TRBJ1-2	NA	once	CAISPGREDGYTF	TGTGCCATCAGCCCGGGGAGAGAGGATGGCTACACCTTC
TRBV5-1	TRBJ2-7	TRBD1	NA	CASSLAQGTYNEQYF	TGCGCCAGCAGCTTGGCACAGGGGACCTACAATGAGCAGTACTTC
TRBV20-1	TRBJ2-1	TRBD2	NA	CSAWTSGQFF	TGCAGTGCTTGGACTAGCGGGCAGTTCTTC
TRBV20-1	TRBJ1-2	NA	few	CSARDIWSGTVGYTF	TGCAGTGCTAGAGATATTTGGTCCGGGACTGTCGGCTACACCTTC
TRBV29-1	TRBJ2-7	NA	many	CSVEDRSYEQYF	TGCAGCGTTGAAGATCGGTCCTACGAGCAGTACTTC
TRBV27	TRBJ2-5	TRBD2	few	CASSPPGAGPSWTQYF	TGTGCCAGCAGTCCCCCGGGAGCGGGACCAAGCTGGACCCAGTACTTC
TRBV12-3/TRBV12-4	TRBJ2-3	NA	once	CASERAGTDTQYF	TGTGCCAGCGAAAGAGCGGGCACAGATACGCAGTATTTT
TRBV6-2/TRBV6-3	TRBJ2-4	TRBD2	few	CASRSSAGGLGIQYF	TGTGCCAGCAGGTCGTCCGCGGGGGGGCTTGGCATTCAGTACTTC
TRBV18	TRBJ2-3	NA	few	CVSSPREPGDTQYF	TGTGTCAGCTCACCTAGGGAACCGGGAGATACGCAGTATTTT
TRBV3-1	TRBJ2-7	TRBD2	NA	CASSQGRGLPLF	TGTGCCAGCAGCCAAGGTCGGGGACTACCCCTTTTC
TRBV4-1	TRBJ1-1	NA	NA	CASSQIVSATMNTEAFF	TGCGCCAGCAGCCAAATCGTTTCTGCAACTATGAACACTGAAGCTTTCTTT
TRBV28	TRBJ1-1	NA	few	CASSYNVNTEAFF	TGTGCCAGCAGTTACAACGTGAACACTGAAGCTTTCTTT
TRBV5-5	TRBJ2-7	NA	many	CASSLGQNSLEQYF	TGTGCCAGCAGCTTGGGGCAGAATTCTCTCGAGCAGTACTTC
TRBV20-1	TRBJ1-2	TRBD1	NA	CSARERRTGIWSGWYTF	TGCAGTGCTAGAGAGCGAAGGACAGGGATTTGGAGTGGTTGGTACACCTTC
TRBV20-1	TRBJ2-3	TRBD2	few	CSAGRLAGGYTDTQYF	TGCAGTGCTGGCAGACTAGCGGGGGGGTACACAGATACGCAGTATTTT
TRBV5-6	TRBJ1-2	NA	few	CASSPKDGGGGYGYTF	TGTGCCAGCAGCCCAAAGGACGGGGGCGGGGGCTATGGCTACACCTTC
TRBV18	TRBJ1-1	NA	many	CASSPTTYEAFF	TGTGCCAGCTCACCCACGACATATGAGGCTTTCTTT
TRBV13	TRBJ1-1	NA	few	CASSLEGDRNTEAFF	TGTGCCAGCAGCTTAGAAGGCGACAGGAACACTGAAGCTTTCTTT
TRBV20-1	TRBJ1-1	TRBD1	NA	CSAPRGTGGKDTEAFF	TGCAGTGCTCCACGCGGGACAGGGGGCAAAGACACTGAAGCTTTCTTT
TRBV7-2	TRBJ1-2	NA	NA	CASSSRNSLYGYTF	TGTGCCAGCAGCTCCAGAAACTCACTCTATGGCTACACCTTC
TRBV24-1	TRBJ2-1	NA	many	CATSDLSLPTGRNEQFF	TGTGCCACCAGTGATTTGAGCCTGCCGACAGGCAGGAATGAGCAGTTCTTC
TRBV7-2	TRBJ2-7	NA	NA	CASETDYSYNEQYF	TGTGCCAGCGAGACAGACTACTCATACAATGAGCAGTACTTC
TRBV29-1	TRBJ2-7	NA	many	CSVLNEFGYEQYF	TGCAGCGTCCTGAATGAGTTTGGCTACGAGCAGTACTTC
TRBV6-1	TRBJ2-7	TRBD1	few	CASRKDRATYEQYF	TGTGCCAGCAGGAAGGACAGGGCAACCTACGAGCAGTACTTC
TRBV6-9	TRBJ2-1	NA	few	CVSGGLKFYDEQFF	TGTGTATCGGGGGGCCTGAAGTTTTACGATGAGCAGTTCTTC
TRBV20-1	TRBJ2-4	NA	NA	CSVRVELAKNIQYF	TGCAGTGTAAGGGTAGAACTAGCCAAAAACATTCAGTACTTC
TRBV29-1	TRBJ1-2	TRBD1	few	CSVVWTGRLRYGYTF	TGCAGCGTTGTTTGGACAGGTCGACTCCGCTATGGCTACACCTTC
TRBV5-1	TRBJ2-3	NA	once	CASKITDTQYF	TGCGCCAGCAAGATCACAGATACGCAGTATTTT
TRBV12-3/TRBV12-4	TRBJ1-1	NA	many	CASSYRGTVNTEAFF	TGTGCCAGCAGTTACCGCGGGACGGTGAACACTGAAGCTTTCTTT
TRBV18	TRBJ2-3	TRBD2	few	CASPPAGGTDTQYF	TGTGCCAGCCCACCAGCGGGGGGCACAGATACGCAGTATTTT
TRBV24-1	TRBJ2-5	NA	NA	CATSDPPKGGQYF	TGTGCCACCAGTGATCCGCCGAAGGGGGGACAGTACTTC
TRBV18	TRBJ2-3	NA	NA	CASSPLLTDTQYF	TGTGCCAGCTCACCCCTCCTGACAGATACGCAGTATTTT
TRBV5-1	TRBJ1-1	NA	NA	CASSFGYLNTEAFF	TGCGCCAGCAGCTTCGGCTATTTGAACACTGAAGCTTTCTTT